This TCR beta chain was observed in a study of cytomegalovirus exposure and HLA in healthy donors. The PCR used 60 Vbeta and 13 Jbeta primers. The protocol was immunoSEQ multiplex PCR, while the TCRdb copy is restricted to in-frame clones and leaves out a portion. The top ten hold more than 3.5% of the sample, which has about 83,000 clones, about 77% seen once. Turning to this clone: The antigen remains unidentified. At one of its ends the junction is not consistent with the germline gene, which may arise from a read error.

General study points: According to reports, the classifier identified cytomegalovirus status with high specificity and sensitivity.

The CDR3 extends over 16 amino acids. In germline, CDR1 is SEHNR, CDR2 FQNEAQ (reference sequence). The specimen was PBMCs. This chain connects TRBV7-9 to TRBJ1-3; possibly TRBD1 for D (5 bases). This clonotype was sampled from a man aged 55 to 70 in good health and CMV-seronegative. CDR3 sequence (DNA): TGTTCCAGCAGCCCCCCTGGGGCCCGCTCTGGAAACACCATATATTTT. It is translated as CSSSPPGARSGNTIYF.